This TCR beta chain is drawn from a study of shared clonotypes between healthy human individuals. Across the study: Each donor contributed plates that comprised three CD4 naive, three CD4 memory, two CD8 naive and one CD8 memory.

The study's findings and limits: Across a few donors, naive CD4 shared roughly 5.2%, naive CD8 around 3.8%, memory CD4 roughly 2.1%, memory CD8 about 0.4%. Sequencing depth was predicted to influence how clonotypes are shared among donors.

Profiled with immunoSEQ multiplex PCR; TCRdb holds only in-frame clones, not every one. The sample consists of over a million clones, about four fifths of them appearing once. A CD45RA+ naive subset and a CD45RA-negative memory subset were split from CD4+ cells. Worth noting for this clone: What it recognizes is unknown.

Germline V gene lookup returns CDR1 LGHNA and CDR2 YNFKEQ. CDR3 size: 16 residues. The V and J ends lost 0 bases and 0 bases respectively, with 12 bases between them. Sequenced sample: memory CD4+ T cells from PBMCs. Subset in this sample: CD45RA-negative fraction. This clonotype originated in a man aged 18 to 30 in good health. Some clones in this sample may be carry-over from other donors' samples. The chain links TRBV4-2 to TRBJ2-7, with D unclear. The CDR3 is CASSQEWRQSSYEQYF. Here the CDR3 DNA reads TGTGCCAGCAGCCAAGAATGGCGGCAAAGCTCCTACGAGCAGTACTTC.